These T cell receptor beta chains were read from a single sample in a study of early T cells in non-severe SARS-CoV-2 infection. TCRdb itself ran the 5' RACE reads through MiXCR, one entry per CDR3 protein. The sample shows 85,000 to 90,000 distinct CDR3 sequences, approximately 15% of them seen only once. Source material: whole blood. Receptors originate from an adult who was a healthcare worker with PCR-confirmed SARS-CoV-2 infection or an uninfected control (not recorded which). Both conserved end residues are part of each CDR3. A D gene is named only where the DNA matches it firmly. Clone size is given for some rows only: seen once, a few or many times, or a class if the clone is expanded.

j_call clone_size v_call d_call cdr3_nt cdr3_aa
TRBJ2-3 few TRBV12-3/TRBV12-4 TRBD2 TGTGCCAGCAGTTTTTCCGGGGGGCTAGCGGGAGAGGTGGATACGCAGTATTTT CASSFSGGLAGEVDTQYF
TRBJ2-1 many TRBV7-8 TRBD2 TGTGCCAGCAGCCTCATAGCGGGAGAGTGGGGAATGGAGCAGTTCTTC CASSLIAGEWGMEQFF
TRBJ2-7 few TRBV5-1 NA TGCGCCAGCAGACCGACTACCGCCAGCTCCTACGAGCAGTACTTC CASRPTTASSYEQYF
TRBJ2-3 NA TRBV7-2 TRBD2 TGTGCCAGCAGCCCCACGGGGAGGGACTGGGGTACGCAGTATTTT CASSPTGRDWGTQYF
TRBJ1-1 many TRBV28 NA TGTGCCAGCAGTTTTCGTCGGGGTGAAGCTTTCTTT CASSFRRGEAFF
TRBJ2-3 many TRBV13 NA TGTGCCAGCAGCCCGGACTCAGCCGGCCAGGATACGCAGTATTTT CASSPDSAGQDTQYF
TRBJ2-1 many TRBV11-2 NA TGTGCCAGCAGCTTCGGACAGGAGCAGTTCTTC CASSFGQEQFF
TRBJ2-7 many TRBV7-6 TRBD1 TGTGCCAGCAGCTTAGACGCCAGGGGGCTTGGCGAGCAGTACTTC CASSLDARGLGEQYF
TRBJ2-7 few TRBV19 TRBD2 TGTGCCAGTAGCAATCGACGGGGGGCCTACGAGCAGTACTTC CASSNRRGAYEQYF
TRBJ2-5 NA TRBV28 TRBD2 TGTGCCAGCAGAGCGGGAGGCGAGACCCAGTACTTC CASRAGGETQYF
TRBJ2-7 few TRBV3-1 TRBD2 TGTGCCAGCAGCCATGGGGGACTAGCGGGAGCCTACGAGCAGTACTTC CASSHGGLAGAYEQYF
TRBJ2-1 NA TRBV27 TRBD2 TGTGCCAGCAGTTTTATAGCGGGAGACAATGAGCAGTTCTTC CASSFIAGDNEQFF
TRBJ2-3 NA TRBV29-1 NA TGCAGCGTTGATAAGATAGATACGCAGTATTTT CSVDKIDTQYF
TRBJ2-6 many TRBV28 NA TGTGCCAGCAGGGAGTTTAGTACGTCTGGGGCCAACGTCCTGACTTTC CASREFSTSGANVLTF
TRBJ1-6 few TRBV7-3 TRBD1 TGTGCCAGCACCCCCCGCGGGACAGCCAATAATTCACCCCTCCACTTT CASTPRGTANNSPLHF
TRBJ1-2 NA TRBV7-2 NA TGTGCCAGCAGCTTACACGCGGGTGATGGCTACACCTTC CASSLHAGDGYTF
TRBJ2-4 few TRBV29-1 NA TGCAGCGTTGCGGACAGTCTAGCCAAAAACATTCAGTACTTC CSVADSLAKNIQYF